This paragraph reports one TCR beta chain. Its matching antigen is unknown. No treatment of any kind had been given to any patient before thyroid surgery. Per the original data handling: Between-group CDR3 differences, defined by clinicopathological status, yielded a distant-metastasis classifier for papillary thyroid cancer. MiXCR re-clonotyped the PCR reads for TCRdb. The V and J calls and clone size come from TCRdb's table, not from the authors' own analysis. This sample has about 35,000 clones; approximately 30% occur once, and the top ten carry 6.5% to 9%. This entry is derived from a study of metastatic and nonmetastatic thyroid tumors. Study outcomes and limitations: Reported TCR beta diversity, measured in blood and tumor, was significantly higher for malignant thyroid tumors than for benign nodules.

Trimming took 2 bases from V and 2 from J; bases not matched to a gene: 9. This CDR3 comprises 15 residues. Germline V gene data show CDR1 as DFQATT and CDR2 as SNEGSKA (reference sequence). This receptor was identified in a female donor with papillary thyroid cancer or a benign thyroid nodule (not recorded which). Some clones in this sample may be carry-over from other donors' samples. Sample: blood. The chain employs TRBV20-1 and TRBJ2-7, with 7 bases that match TRBD2. The CDR3 here is CSARSPGRATYEQYF. As DNA, the CDR3 is TGCAGTGCTAGATCGCCGGGGAGGGCCACCTACGAGCAGTACTTC.